This T cell receptor (beta chain) came from a study of cytomegalovirus exposure and HLA in healthy donors. About this clone itself: Antigen unknown.

PCR amplification relied on 60 Vbeta primers (plus 13 Jbeta primers). Some clones are missing from TCRdb's copy, which holds only in-frame ones; the method was immunoSEQ multiplex PCR. The table records 130,000 to 150,000 clones, about four fifths of them present only once. The study's findings and limits: Both high specificity and high sensitivity reportedly marked the classifier's diagnosis of cytomegalovirus status. Cytomegalovirus association was assigned to approximately 160 TCR beta chains.

J lost 10 bases, V lost 0 bases, and 16 bases had no gene match. In germline, CDR1 is ENHRY, CDR2 SYGVKD. The CDR3 consists of 17 residues. The sample was PBMCs. The receptor was derived from a man aged 25-45 years in good health and CMV-seronegative. This chain connects TRBV10-3 to TRBJ2-7, with 9 bases lining up with TRBD2. Written as DNA, the CDR3 is TGTGCCATCAGTGAGTCGATAGGACTAGCGCGGGGTAAAGACCAGTACTTC. It encodes CAISESIGLARGKDQYF.